This passage covers 15 T cell receptor beta chains from one sample sequenced in a study of identical twins. Each CDR3 protein gets one entry after TCRdb re-called the 5' RACE reads with MiXCR. The table shows around 1.7 million distinct CDR3 sequences, with around 29% occurring only once. Sequencing input: cord blood. The origin of the receptors is a newborn girl in good health.

This chain connects TRBV5-1 to TRBJ1-2, with a weak D call TRBD1 (6 bases). Trimming cost V 4 bases and J 9 bases, with 19 bases left between them. Germline V lookup: CDR1 SGHRS, CDR2 YFSETQ. CDR3 length: 14 residues. The chain's CDR3 is CASSGPDRDYCYTF. In nucleotides, the CDR3 is TGCGCCAGCAGCGGACCGGACAGAGATTATTGCTACACCTTC.

This clonotype was detected only a few times. V and J are TRBV10-3 and TRBJ2-3, with 8 bases lining up with TRBD2. The CDR3 contains 16 residues. The V segment lost 4 bases and the J segment 0 bases; nucleotides outside the gene matches: 6. Germline V CDR1 and CDR2: ENHRY, SYGVKD. CDR3 in amino acids: CAISGYRTSSTDTQYF. Written as DNA, the CDR3 is TGTGCCATCAGTGGATATAGGACTAGCAGCACAGATACGCAGTATTTT.

This chain uses TRBV4-2 with TRBJ2-3, with D unclear. The CDR3 is 15 amino acids. V was shortened by 1 base and J by 0 bases, with 8 bases between the two germline ends. The germline V gene has CDR1 LGHNA and CDR2 YNFKEQ. The CDR3 nucleotides are TGTGCCAGCAGCCAAGGAGCCCTCAGCACAGATACGCAGTATTTT. Its protein is CASSQGALSTDTQYF.

This clonotype was observed many times. This sequence joins TRBV28 and TRBJ2-3; D unclear. Germline V gene data show CDR1 as MDHEN and CDR2 as SYDVKM. V shed 3 bases and J shed 6 bases, with 13 bases lying between them. There are 14 residues in the CDR3. In DNA, the CDR3 is TGTGCCAGCAGTTTCATCCGGGTTGGTGATACGCAGTATTTT. Translation: CASSFIRVGDTQYF.

The genes are TRBV20-1 and TRBJ1-1, with D tentatively TRBD1 (6 bases). V gave up 5 bases and J gave up 3 bases, with 10 bases separating them. This CDR3 has 12 amino acids. Germline CDR1 DFQATT, CDR2 SNEGSKA (reference sequence). The CDR3 DNA sequence: TGCAGTGCTCACAGGGTAGACACTGAAGCTTTCTTT. Translated: CSAHRVDTEAFF.

V is TRBV4-1 and J is TRBJ1-6; D is uncertain. Germline V CDR1 and CDR2: MGHRA, YSYEKL. Trimming took off 0 bases at V and 7 bases at J, with 16 bases between the two ends. This CDR3 region has 17 residues. The chain's CDR3 is CASSQDSALSGNSPLHF. The CDR3, as DNA: TGCGCCAGCAGCCAAGATTCCGCTCTCTCCGGAAATTCACCCCTCCACTTT.

This clonotype was seen only a few times. The V gene is TRBV6-1, the J gene TRBJ1-2; 9 positions match TRBD1. V trimming: 3 bases; J trimming: 4 bases; junction bases outside the gene matches: 3. Germline-derived CDR1 and CDR2 are MNHNS and SASEGT. The CDR3 spans 14 residues. Here the CDR3 reads CASSEWDRAYGYTF. CDR3 DNA sequence: TGTGCCAGCAGTGAGTGGGACAGGGCCTATGGCTACACCTTC.

Only a few counts were recorded for this clonotype. CDR3 loop: CSASSGGSSYNEQFF. CDR3 DNA: TGCAGTGCTAGTAGCGGGGGTTCTTCCTACAATGAGCAGTTCTTC. This chain uses TRBV20-1 with TRBJ2-1; TRBD2 agrees at 9 bases. Trimming at V came to 3 bases and at J to 1 base, leaving 4 bases not matched to a gene. The CDR3 is made up of 15 amino acids. Per germline, CDR1 DFQATT and CDR2 SNEGSKA (reference sequence).

The chain recombines TRBV6-6 with TRBJ2-7; D possibly corresponds to TRBD2 (6 bases). Germline CDR1 reads MNHNY; CDR2 reads SVGAGI (reference sequence). The CDR3 is 15 residues long. Trimming took off 6 bases at V and 3 bases at J, with 18 bases between the two ends. The CDR3 spells CASSSMGGGYYEQYF. CDR3 in DNA: TGTGCCAGCAGCTCAATGGGAGGCGGCTACTACGAGCAGTACTTC.

The chain joins TRBV4-2 to TRBJ2-2; 7 positions match TRBD2. V was clipped by 4 bases and J by 2 bases; unmatched bases: 10. The germline V gene has CDR1 LGHNA and CDR2 YNFKEQ. This CDR3 has 17 residues. The CDR3 spells CASSPTTGGGNTGELFF. Written as DNA, the CDR3 is TGTGCCAGCAGCCCTACGACGGGGGGTGGAAACACCGGGGAGCTGTTTTTT.

This clonotype was seen only a few times. V is TRBV29-1 and J is TRBJ1-1; tentative D call: TRBD1 (6 bases). V was trimmed by 7 bases and J by 0 bases, leaving 21 bases between them. Germline CDR1 SQVTM, CDR2 ANQGSEA. The CDR3 runs 16 residues. CDR3 sequence reads: CSAAPTQGAMNTEAFF. The CDR3 coding sequence is TGCAGCGCCGCCCCCACACAGGGTGCCATGAACACTGAAGCTTTCTTT. The whole variable domain, remainder taken from reference TRBV29-1 and TRBJ1-1, is SAVISQKPSRDICQRGTSLTIQCQVDSQVTMMFWYRQQPGQSLTLIATANQGSEATYESGFVIDKFPISRPNLTFSTLTVSNMSPEDSSIYLCSAAPTQGAMNTEAFFGQGTRLTVV.

This sequence joins TRBV11-2 and TRBJ2-7; no definite D call. Trimming removed 0 bases from V and 3 bases from J, with 9 bases in between. The CDR3 totals 14 residues. Germline V gene lookup returns CDR1 SGHAT and CDR2 FQNNGV. The CDR3 sequence is CASSLDRPFYEQYF. CDR3 nucleotide sequence: TGTGCCAGCAGCTTAGATCGCCCCTTCTACGAGCAGTACTTC. Full variable domain (outside the CDR3, taken from reference TRBV11-2 and TRBJ2-7): EAGVAQSPRYKIIEKRQSVAFWCNPISGHATLYWYQQILGQGPKLLIQFQNNGVVDDSQLPKDRFSAERLKGVDSTLKIQPAKLEDSAVYLCASSLDRPFYEQYFGPGTRLTVT.

The chain links TRBV15 to TRBJ2-1, with TRBD2 identical over 9 bases. CDR1 is LNHNV and CDR2 is YYDKDF in the germline V gene (reference sequence). Trimming cost V 2 bases and J 5 bases; bases outside gene matches: 1. CDR3 length: 14 residues. CDR3 nucleotides: TGTGCCACCAGCAGACTAGCGGGGAACAATGAGCAGTTCTTC. Amino acids: CATSRLAGNNEQFF. Full variable domain (outside the CDR3, taken from reference TRBV15 and TRBJ2-1): DAMVIQNPRYQVTQFGKPVTLSCSQTLNHNVMYWYQQKSSQAPKLLFHYYDKDFNNEADTPDNFQSRRPNTSFCFLDIRSPGLGDTAMYLCATSRLAGNNEQFFGPGTRLTVL.

This clonotype was picked up one time. This rearrangement joins TRBV29-1 to TRBJ2-5, with a tentative D call TRBD2 (6 bases). Trimming removed 2 bases at V and 11 bases at J, with 24 bases between. This CDR3 contains 15 residues. Germline V lookup: CDR1 SQVTM, CDR2 ANQGSEA. DNA of the CDR3: TGCAGCGTTGAACCTCGGGGGACGGTGGGGGATGAGCAGTACTTC. This encodes CSVEPRGTVGDEQYF.

This chain uses TRBV29-1 with TRBJ2-3; 12 nucleotides line up with TRBD2. CDR1 and CDR2 (germline): SQVTM, ANQGSEA. The junction had 6 bases not matched to a gene; V was cut back by 4 bases and J by 4 bases. There are 15 residues in the CDR3. The CDR3 reads CSVGPTSGSPDTQYF. CDR3 nucleotides: TGCAGCGTTGGACCGACTAGCGGGAGCCCAGATACGCAGTATTTT.